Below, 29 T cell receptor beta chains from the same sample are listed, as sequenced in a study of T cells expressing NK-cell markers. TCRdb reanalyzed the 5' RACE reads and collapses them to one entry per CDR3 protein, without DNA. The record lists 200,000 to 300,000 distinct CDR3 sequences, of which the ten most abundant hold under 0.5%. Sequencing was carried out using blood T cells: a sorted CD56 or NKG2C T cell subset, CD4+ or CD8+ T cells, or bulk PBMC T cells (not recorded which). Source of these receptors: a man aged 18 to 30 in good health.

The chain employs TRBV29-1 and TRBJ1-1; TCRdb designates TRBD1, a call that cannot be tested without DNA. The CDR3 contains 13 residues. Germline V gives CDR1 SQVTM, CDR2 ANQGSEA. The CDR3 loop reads CSVGDRGGTEAFF.

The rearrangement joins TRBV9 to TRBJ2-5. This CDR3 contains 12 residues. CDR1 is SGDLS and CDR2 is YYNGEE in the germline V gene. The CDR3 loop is CASSSSKETQYF.

The CDR3 protein is CAGRGGIAGELFF. The chain is built from TRBV6-1 and TRBJ2-2; with no DNA, the TCRdb D assignment of TRBD2 cannot be verified. The CDR3 loop spans 13 amino acids. In germline, CDR1 is MNHNS, CDR2 SASEGT.

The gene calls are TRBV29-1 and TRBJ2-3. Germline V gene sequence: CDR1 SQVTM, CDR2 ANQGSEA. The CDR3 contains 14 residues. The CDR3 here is CSVEDHPNADTQYF.

This CDR3 reads CASSLLPDPGRNEQFF. This chain links TRBV5-1 with TRBJ2-1; without DNA, the TCRdb call of TRBD1 cannot be checked. Germline V gene sequence: CDR1 SGHRS, CDR2 YFSETQ. The CDR3 runs 16 residues.

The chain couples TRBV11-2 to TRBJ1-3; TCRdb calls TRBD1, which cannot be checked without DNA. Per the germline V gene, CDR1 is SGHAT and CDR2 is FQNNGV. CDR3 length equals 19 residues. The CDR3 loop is CASSLVAPGLGVSGNTIYF.

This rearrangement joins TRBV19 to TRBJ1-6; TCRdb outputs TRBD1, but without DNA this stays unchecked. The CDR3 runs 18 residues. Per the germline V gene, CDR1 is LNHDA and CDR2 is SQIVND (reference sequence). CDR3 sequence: CASTLRGQGRSYNSPLHF.

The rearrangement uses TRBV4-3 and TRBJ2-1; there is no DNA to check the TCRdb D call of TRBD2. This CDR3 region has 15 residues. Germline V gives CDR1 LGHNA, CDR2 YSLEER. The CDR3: CASRRRVNSYNEQFF.

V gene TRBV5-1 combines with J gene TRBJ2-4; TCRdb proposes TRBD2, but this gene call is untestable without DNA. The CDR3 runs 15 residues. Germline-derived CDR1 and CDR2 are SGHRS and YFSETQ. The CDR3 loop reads CASSLAGVAKNIQYF.

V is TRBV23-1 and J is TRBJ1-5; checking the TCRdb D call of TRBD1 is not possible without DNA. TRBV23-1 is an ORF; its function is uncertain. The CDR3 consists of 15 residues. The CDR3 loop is CASSLQGQGYQPQHF.

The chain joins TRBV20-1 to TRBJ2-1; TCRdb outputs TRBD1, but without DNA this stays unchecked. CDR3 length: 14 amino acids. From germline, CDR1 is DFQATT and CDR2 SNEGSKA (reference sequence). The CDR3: CSARGSSGDNEQFF.

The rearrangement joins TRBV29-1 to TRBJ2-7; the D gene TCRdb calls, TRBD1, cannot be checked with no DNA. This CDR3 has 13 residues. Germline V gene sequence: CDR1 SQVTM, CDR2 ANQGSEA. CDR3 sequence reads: CSAATGTDYEQYF.

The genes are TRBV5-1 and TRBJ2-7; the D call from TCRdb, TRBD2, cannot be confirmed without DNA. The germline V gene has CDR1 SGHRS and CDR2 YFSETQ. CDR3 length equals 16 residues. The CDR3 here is CASSFDGSGRVDEQYF.

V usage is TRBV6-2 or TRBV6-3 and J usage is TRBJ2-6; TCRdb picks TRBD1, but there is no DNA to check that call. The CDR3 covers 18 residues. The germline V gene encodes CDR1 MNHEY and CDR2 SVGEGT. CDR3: CASSYFGSGGTGANVLTF.

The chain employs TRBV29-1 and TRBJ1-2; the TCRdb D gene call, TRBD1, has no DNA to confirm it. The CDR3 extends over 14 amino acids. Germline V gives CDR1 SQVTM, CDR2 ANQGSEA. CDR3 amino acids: CSVEDQGQIYGYTF.

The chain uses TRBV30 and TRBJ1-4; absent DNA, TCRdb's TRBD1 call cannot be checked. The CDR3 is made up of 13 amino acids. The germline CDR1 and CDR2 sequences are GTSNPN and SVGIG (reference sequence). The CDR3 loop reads CAWKAGMYEKLFF.

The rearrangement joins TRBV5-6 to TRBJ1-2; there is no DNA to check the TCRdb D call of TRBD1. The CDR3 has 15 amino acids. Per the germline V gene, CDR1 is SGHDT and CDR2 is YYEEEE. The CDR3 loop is CASSLGQTGGYGYTF. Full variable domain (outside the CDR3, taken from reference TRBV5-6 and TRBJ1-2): DAGVTQSPTHLIKTRGQQVTLRCSPKSGHDTVSWYQQALGQGPQFIFQYYEEEERQRGNFPDRFSGHQFPNYSSELNVNALLLGDSALYLCASSLGQTGGYGYTFGSGTRLTVV.

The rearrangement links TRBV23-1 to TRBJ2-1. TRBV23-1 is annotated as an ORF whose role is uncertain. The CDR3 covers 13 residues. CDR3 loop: CASSQRSYNEQFF.

The CDR3 sequence: CASGTGDGEQYF. V is TRBV6-1 and J is TRBJ2-7; TCRdb selects TRBD1, and the lack of DNA leaves this call unchecked. CDR3 length: 12 amino acids. Germline-derived CDR1 and CDR2 are MNHNS and SASEGT.

The CDR3 reads CASSLGVDYEQYF. The chain couples TRBV7-3 to TRBJ2-7. The CDR3 is 13 amino acids. Germline lookup yields CDR1 SGHTA and CDR2 FQGTGA.

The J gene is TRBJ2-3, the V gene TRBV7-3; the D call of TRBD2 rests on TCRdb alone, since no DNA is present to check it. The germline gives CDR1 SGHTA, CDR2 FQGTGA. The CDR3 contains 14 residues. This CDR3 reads CASSPAGMGDTQYF.

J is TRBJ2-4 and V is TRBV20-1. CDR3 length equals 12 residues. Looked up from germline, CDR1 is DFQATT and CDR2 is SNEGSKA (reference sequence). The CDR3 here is CSARGRWSVQYF.

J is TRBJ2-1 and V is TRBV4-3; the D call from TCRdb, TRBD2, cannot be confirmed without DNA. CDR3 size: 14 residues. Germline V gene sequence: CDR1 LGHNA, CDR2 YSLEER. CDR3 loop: CASSPGPGGAEQFF.

The CDR3 spells CASSLAGKEGLSSNQPQHF. V is TRBV5-6 and J is TRBJ1-5. Germline V lookup: CDR1 SGHDT, CDR2 YYEEEE. The CDR3 totals 19 residues.

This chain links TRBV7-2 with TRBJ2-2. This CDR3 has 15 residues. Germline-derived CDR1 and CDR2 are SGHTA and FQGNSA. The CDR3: CASSDRGENTGELFF.

CDR3 amino acids: CASSLAYGRGGRETQYF. The chain carries TRBV5-8 and TRBJ2-5; the D gene TCRdb calls, TRBD2, cannot be checked with no DNA. CDR1 is SGHTS, CDR2 YDEGEE, per germline. This CDR3 is built from 17 residues.

The CDR3 spells CASSSSPLAKGTGELFF. V is TRBV11-3 and J is TRBJ2-2; TCRdb indicates TRBD2, and absent DNA this call remains unverified. The germline gives CDR1 SGHNT, CDR2 YENEEA. CDR3 length: 17 amino acids.

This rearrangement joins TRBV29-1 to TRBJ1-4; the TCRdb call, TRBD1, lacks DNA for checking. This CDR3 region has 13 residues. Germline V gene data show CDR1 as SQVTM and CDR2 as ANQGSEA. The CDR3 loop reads CSVSGQLNEKLFF.

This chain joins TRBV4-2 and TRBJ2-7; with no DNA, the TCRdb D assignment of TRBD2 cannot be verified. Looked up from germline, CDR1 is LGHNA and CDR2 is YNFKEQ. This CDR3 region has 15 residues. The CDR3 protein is CASSQDSSGDYEQYF.